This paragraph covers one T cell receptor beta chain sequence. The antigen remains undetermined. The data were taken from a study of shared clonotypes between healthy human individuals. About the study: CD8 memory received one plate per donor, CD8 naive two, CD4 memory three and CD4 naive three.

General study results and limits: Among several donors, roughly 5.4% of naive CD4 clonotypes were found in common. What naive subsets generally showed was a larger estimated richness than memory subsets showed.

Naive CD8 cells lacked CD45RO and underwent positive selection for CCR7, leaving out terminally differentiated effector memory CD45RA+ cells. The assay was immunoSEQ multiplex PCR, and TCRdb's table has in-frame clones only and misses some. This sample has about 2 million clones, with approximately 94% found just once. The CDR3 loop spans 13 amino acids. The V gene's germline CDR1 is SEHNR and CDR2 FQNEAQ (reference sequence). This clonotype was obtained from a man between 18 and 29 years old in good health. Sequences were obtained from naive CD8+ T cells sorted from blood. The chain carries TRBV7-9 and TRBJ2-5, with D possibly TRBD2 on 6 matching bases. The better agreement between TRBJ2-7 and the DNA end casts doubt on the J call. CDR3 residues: CASSRDSVYEQYF. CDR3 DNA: TGTGCCAGCTCCCGGGACTCAGTCTACGAGCAGTACTTC.